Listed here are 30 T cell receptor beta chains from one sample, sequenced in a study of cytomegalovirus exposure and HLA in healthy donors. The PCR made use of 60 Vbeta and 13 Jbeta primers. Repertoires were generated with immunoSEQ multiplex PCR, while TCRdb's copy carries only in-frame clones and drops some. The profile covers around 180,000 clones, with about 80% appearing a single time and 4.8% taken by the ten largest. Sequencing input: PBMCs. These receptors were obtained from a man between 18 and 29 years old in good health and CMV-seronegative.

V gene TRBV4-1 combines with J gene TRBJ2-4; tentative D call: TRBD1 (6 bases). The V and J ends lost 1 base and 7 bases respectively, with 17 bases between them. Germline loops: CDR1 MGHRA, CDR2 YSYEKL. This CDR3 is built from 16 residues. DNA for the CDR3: TGCGCCAGCAGCCAAGTGGGGCAGACAGGTCGGAACATTCAGTACTTC. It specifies CASSQVGQTGRNIQYF.

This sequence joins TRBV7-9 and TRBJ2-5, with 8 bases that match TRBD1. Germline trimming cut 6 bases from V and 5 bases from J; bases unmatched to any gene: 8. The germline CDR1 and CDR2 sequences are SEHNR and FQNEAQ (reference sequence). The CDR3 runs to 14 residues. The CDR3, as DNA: TGTGCCAGCAGTCCCTACAGGGGGACGGAGACCCAGTACTTC. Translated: CASSPYRGTETQYF.

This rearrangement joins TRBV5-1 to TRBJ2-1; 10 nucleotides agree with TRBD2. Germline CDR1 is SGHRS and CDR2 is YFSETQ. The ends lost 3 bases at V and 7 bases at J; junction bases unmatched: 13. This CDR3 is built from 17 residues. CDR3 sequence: CASSYQPGLAMVNEQFF. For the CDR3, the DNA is TGCGCCAGCAGCTATCAACCGGGACTAGCGATGGTTAATGAGCAGTTCTTC.

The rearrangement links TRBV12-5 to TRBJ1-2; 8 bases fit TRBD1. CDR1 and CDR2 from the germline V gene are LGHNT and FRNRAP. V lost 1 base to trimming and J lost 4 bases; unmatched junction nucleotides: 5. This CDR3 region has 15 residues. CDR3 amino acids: CASGLGSGGVYGYTF. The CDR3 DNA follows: TGTGCTAGTGGTTTGGGATCAGGGGGCGTCTATGGCTACACCTTC.

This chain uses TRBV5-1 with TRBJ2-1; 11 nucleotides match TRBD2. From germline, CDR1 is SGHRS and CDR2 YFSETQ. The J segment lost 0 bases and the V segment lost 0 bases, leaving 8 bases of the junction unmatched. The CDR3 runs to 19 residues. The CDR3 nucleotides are TGCGCCAGCAGCTTGGGGAACACAGGACTAGCGGGCTCCTACAATGAGCAGTTCTTC. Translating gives CASSLGNTGLAGSYNEQFF.

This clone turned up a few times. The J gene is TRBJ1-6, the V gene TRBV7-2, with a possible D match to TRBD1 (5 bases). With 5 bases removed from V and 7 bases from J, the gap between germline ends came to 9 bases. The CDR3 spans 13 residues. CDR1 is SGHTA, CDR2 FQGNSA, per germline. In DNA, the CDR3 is TGTGCCAGCAGCCGGGGGTTCAATTCACCCCTCCACTTT. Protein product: CASSRGFNSPLHF.

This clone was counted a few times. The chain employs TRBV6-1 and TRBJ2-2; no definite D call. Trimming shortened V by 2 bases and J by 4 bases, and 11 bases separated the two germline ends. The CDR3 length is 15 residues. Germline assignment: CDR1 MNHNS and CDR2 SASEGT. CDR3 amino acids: CASSEILLLTGELFF. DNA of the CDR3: TGTGCCAGCAGTGAAATTTTGTTACTCACCGGGGAGCTGTTTTTT.

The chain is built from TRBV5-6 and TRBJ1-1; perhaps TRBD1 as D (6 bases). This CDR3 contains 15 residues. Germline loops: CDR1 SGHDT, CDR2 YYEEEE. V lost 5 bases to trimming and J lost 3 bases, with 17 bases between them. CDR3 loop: CASSYTGLRDTEAFF. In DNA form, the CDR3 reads TGTGCCAGCAGTTATACAGGGTTAAGGGACACTGAAGCTTTCTTT.

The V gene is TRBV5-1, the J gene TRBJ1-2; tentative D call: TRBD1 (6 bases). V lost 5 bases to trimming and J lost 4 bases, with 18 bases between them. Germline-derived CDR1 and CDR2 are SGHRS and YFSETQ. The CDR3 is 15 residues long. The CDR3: CASRSMTGGLYGYTF. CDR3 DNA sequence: TGCGCCAGCAGATCCATGACAGGCGGACTCTATGGCTACACCTTC.

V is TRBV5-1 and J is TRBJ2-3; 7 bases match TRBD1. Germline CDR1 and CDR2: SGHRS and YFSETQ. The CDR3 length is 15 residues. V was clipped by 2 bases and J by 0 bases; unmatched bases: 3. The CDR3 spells CASSLPQGSTDTQYF. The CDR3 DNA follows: TGCGCCAGCAGCTTACCACAGGGGAGCACAGATACGCAGTATTTT.

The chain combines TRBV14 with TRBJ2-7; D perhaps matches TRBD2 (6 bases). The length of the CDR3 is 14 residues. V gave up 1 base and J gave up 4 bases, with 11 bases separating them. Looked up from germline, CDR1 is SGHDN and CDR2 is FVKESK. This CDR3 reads CASSQVGLLYEQYF. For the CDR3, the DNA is TGTGCCAGCAGCCAAGTAGGACTACTTTACGAGCAGTACTTC.

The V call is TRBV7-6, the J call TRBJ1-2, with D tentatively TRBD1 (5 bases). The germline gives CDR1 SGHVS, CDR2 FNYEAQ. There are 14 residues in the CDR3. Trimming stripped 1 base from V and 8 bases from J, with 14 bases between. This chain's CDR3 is CASSLDPGSGGYTF. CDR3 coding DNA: TGTGCCAGCAGCTTAGACCCAGGGTCTGGCGGCTACACCTTC.

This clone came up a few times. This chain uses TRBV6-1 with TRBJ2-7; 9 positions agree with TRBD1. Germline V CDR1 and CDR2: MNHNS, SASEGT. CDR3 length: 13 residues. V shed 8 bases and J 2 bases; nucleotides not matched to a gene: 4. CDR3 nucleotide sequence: TGTGCCAGCGGGGACAGGGCCCCCTACGAGCAGTACTTC. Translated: CASGDRAPYEQYF.

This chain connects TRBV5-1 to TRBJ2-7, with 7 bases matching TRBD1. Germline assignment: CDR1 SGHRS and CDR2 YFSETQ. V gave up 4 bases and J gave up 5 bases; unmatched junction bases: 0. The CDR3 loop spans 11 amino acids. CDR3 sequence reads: CASSRGHEQYF. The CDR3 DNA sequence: TGCGCCAGCAGCAGGGGGCACGAGCAGTACTTC.

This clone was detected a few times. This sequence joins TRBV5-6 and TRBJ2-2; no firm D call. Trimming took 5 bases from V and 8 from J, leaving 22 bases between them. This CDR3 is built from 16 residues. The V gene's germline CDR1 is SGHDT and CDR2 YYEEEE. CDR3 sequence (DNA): TGTGCCAGCAGACGGGTGAATGGCAGCTTCGTAGGGGAGCTGTTTTTT. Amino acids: CASRRVNGSFVGELFF.

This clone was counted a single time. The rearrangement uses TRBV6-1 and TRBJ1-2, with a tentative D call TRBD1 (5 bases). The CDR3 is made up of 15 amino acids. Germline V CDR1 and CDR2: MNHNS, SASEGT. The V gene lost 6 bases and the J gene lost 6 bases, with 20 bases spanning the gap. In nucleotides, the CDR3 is TGTGCCAGCAGGAGTGTAGGGGTGGGACTTGATGGCTACACCTTC. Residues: CASRSVGVGLDGYTF.

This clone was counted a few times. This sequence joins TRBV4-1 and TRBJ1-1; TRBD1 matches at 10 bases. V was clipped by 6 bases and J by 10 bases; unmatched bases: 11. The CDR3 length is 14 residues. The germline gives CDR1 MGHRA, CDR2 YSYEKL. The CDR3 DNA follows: TGCGCCAGCAGGGGCGTCGACAGGGGGCGCCCAGCTTTCTTT. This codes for CASRGVDRGRPAFF.

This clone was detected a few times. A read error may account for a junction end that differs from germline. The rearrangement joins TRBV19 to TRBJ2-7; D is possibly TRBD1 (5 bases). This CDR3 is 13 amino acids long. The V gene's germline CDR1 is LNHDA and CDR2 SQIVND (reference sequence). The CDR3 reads CASSIGAAYEQYF. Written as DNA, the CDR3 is TGTGCCAGTAGCATAGGGGCTGCCTACGAGCAGTACTTC.

Written as DNA, the CDR3 is TGTGCCAGCAGCCAGGGACAGGGAGGAACTAATGAAAAACTGTTTTTT. Translating it yields CASSQGQGGTNEKLFF. The rearrangement links TRBV7-6 to TRBJ1-4; 9 nucleotides line up with TRBD1. The V segment lost 5 bases and the J segment 1 base; nucleotides outside the gene matches: 5. This CDR3 is built from 16 residues. Germline V gene data show CDR1 as SGHVS and CDR2 as FNYEAQ.

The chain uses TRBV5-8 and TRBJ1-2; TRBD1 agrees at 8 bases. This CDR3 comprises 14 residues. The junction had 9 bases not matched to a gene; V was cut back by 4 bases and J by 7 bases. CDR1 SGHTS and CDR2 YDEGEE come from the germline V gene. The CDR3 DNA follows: TGTGCCAGCAGCCCAACAGGGGGGGTTTCTGGCTACACCTTC. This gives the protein CASSPTGGVSGYTF.

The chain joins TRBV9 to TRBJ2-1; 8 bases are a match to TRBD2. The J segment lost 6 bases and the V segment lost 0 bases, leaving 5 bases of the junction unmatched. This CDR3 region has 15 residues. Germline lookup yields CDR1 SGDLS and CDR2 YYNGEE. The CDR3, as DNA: TGTGCCAGCAGCGTAGCAATCGGGAGGGGCAATGAGCAGTTCTTC. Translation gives CASSVAIGRGNEQFF.

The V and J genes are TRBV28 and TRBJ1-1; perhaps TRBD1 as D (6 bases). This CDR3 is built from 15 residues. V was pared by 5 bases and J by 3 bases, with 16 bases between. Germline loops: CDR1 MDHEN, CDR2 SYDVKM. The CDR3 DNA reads TGTGCCAGCAGTCCCACCCCGGACAGACACACTGAAGCTTTCTTT. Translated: CASSPTPDRHTEAFF. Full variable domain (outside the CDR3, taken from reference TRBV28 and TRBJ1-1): DVKVTQSSRYLVKRTGEKVFLECVQDMDHENMFWYRQDPGLGLRLIYFSYDVKMKEKGDIPEGYSVSREKKERFSLILESASTNQTSMYLCASSPTPDRHTEAFFGQGTRLTVV.

CDR3 DNA: TGTGCCCGCTCCTCGGGGACAGGGTTAACCTACGAGCAGTACTTC. It encodes CARSSGTGLTYEQYF. The rearrangement uses TRBV2 and TRBJ2-7, with 9 bases that match TRBD1. CDR1 SNHLY and CDR2 FYNNEI come from the germline V gene. V lost 11 bases, J lost 2 bases, and 13 bases stayed unmatched. This CDR3 has 15 amino acids.

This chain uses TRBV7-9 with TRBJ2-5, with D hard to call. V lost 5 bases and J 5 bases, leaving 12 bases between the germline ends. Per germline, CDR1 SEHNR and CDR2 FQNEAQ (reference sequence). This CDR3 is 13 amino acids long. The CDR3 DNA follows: TGTGCCAGCAGCCAGATTCCCGGGGAGACCCAGTACTTC. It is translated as CASSQIPGETQYF. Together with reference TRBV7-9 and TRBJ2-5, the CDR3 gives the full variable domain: DTGVSQNPRHKITKRGQNVTFRCDPISEHNRLYWYRQTLGQGPEFLTYFQNEAQLEKSRLLSDRFSAERPKGSFSTLEIQRTEQGDSAMYLCASSQIPGETQYFGPGTRLLVL.

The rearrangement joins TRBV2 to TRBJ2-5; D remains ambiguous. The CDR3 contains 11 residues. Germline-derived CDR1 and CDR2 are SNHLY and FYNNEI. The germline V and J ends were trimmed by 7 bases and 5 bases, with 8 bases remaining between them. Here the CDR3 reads CASILPETQYF. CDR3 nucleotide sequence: TGTGCCAGCATACTTCCGGAGACCCAGTACTTC. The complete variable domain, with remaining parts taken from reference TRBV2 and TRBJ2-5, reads EPEVTQTPSHQVTQMGQEVILRCVPISNHLYFYWYRQILGQKVEFLVSFYNNEISEKSEIFDDQFSVERPDGSNFTLKIRSTKLEDSAMYFCASILPETQYFGPGTRLLVL.

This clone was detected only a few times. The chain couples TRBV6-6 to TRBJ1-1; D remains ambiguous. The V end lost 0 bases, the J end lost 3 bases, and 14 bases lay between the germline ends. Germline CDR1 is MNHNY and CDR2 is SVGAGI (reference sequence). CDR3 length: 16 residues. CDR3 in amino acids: CASSYSPNVADTEAFF. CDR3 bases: TGTGCCAGCAGTTACTCCCCCAACGTAGCGGACACTGAAGCTTTCTTT.

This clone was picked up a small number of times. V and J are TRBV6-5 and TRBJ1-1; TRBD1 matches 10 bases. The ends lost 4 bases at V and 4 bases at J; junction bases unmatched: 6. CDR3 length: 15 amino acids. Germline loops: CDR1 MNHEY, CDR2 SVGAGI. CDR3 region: CASSFARQGATEAFF. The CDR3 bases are TGTGCCAGCAGTTTCGCCAGACAGGGGGCCACTGAAGCTTTCTTT.

In DNA form, the CDR3 reads TGTGCCAGCAGCTTAGGGTGGGGCGGGAGAGGTCACGAGCAGTACTTC. This sequence encodes CASSLGWGGRGHEQYF. The V and J genes are TRBV13 and TRBJ2-5, with 7 nucleotides matching TRBD2. The J call may not be correct, given that the DNA end is closer to TRBJ2-7. Per the germline V gene, CDR1 is PRHDT and CDR2 is FYEKMQ (reference sequence). The CDR3 covers 16 residues.

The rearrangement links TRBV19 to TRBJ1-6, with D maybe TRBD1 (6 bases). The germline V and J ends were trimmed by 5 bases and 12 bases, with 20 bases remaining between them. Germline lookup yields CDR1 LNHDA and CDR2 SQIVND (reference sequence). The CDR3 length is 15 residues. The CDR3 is CASSSIGQSFRPLHF. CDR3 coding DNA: TGTGCCAGTAGTTCAATCGGACAGTCCTTTCGACCCCTCCACTTT.

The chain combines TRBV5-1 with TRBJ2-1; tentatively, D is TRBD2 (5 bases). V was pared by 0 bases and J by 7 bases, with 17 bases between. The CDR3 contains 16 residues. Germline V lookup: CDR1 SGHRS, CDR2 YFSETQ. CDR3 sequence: CASSLASGSKKNEQFF. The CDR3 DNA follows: TGCGCCAGCAGCTTGGCCAGCGGCTCCAAAAAAAATGAGCAGTTCTTC.